Listed below are T cell receptor beta chains from one sample, sequenced in a study of blood T cell repertoires in COVID-19. Here immunoSEQ multiplex PCR was the method, and the copy in TCRdb shows in-frame clones only, minus some. The sample shows about 190,000 clones, 80% to 90% of them seen only once. The sequencing input was peripheral blood. All receptors derive from a man aged 25-40 years with acute or convalescent COVID-19. CDR3s include the opening cysteine and the closing phenylalanine or tryptophan. The order of the fields is clone size, D gene, J gene, V gene, CDR3 DNA, CDR3 protein. A D gene is named only where the DNA matches it firmly. Rows give clone size only sometimes, using once, few, many, or a class for an expanded clone.

clone_size: NA
d_call: TRBD1
j_call: TRBJ2-3
v_call: TRBV5-1
cdr3_nt: TGCGCCAGCAGCTTGGCCAAGGACAGGTTCTACACAGATACGCAGTATTTT
cdr3_aa: CASSLAKDRFYTDTQYF

clone_size: few
d_call: TRBD1
j_call: TRBJ1-5
v_call: TRBV6-2/TRBV6-3
cdr3_nt: TGTGCCAGCAGTCGTGACAGGGTTGTTAATCAGCCCCAGCATTTT
cdr3_aa: CASSRDRVVNQPQHF

clone_size: NA
d_call: NA
j_call: TRBJ1-1
v_call: TRBV28
cdr3_nt: TGTGCCACCCACTGGGGGGGAGGGAACACTGAAGCTTTCTTT
cdr3_aa: CATHWGGGNTEAFF

clone_size: NA
d_call: TRBD1
j_call: TRBJ1-4
v_call: TRBV27
cdr3_nt: TGTGCCAGCAGGCCCGCAGGGGGCGTTGATGAAAAACTGTTTTTT
cdr3_aa: CASRPAGGVDEKLFF

clone_size: once
d_call: NA
j_call: TRBJ2-2
v_call: TRBV28
cdr3_nt: TGTGCCAGCAGTTTCGTGAAGGGACACCTGGGTACCGGGGAGCTGTTTTTT
cdr3_aa: CASSFVKGHLGTGELFF

clone_size: NA
d_call: TRBD1
j_call: TRBJ1-3
v_call: TRBV11-2
cdr3_nt: TGTGCCAGCAGCTGGACGTGGACCCCCGGGACAGGCATAGGAAACACCATATATTTT
cdr3_aa: CASSWTWTPGTGIGNTIYF

clone_size: NA
d_call: TRBD2
j_call: TRBJ2-5
v_call: TRBV24-1
cdr3_nt: TGTGCCACCAGTGATAGCGGGGGGCTGCGGGAGACCCAGTACTTC
cdr3_aa: CATSDSGGLRETQYF

clone_size: NA
d_call: NA
j_call: TRBJ2-7
v_call: TRBV5-1
cdr3_nt: TGCGCCAGCAGCTTGGACGCGGGAAACTGTGGCGAGCAGTACTTC
cdr3_aa: CASSLDAGNCGEQYF

clone_size: once
d_call: TRBD1
j_call: TRBJ1-2
v_call: TRBV19
cdr3_nt: TGTGCCAGTAATCCCCCCGGGGACAGGGGGCGAGGCTACACCTTC
cdr3_aa: CASNPPGDRGRGYTF

clone_size: few
d_call: NA
j_call: TRBJ1-2
v_call: TRBV5-1
cdr3_nt: TGCGCCAGCAGTAAGGGGTGGTCGAGACAGGAGGATGGCTACACCTTC
cdr3_aa: CASSKGWSRQEDGYTF

clone_size: NA
d_call: TRBD1
j_call: TRBJ1-2
v_call: TRBV28
cdr3_nt: TGTGCCAGCAGTTTGGGGAGGGCAGGGGGCGGCTACACCTTC
cdr3_aa: CASSLGRAGGGYTF

clone_size: NA
d_call: TRBD2
j_call: TRBJ2-3
v_call: TRBV28
cdr3_nt: TGTGCCAGCAGTTTACCGGGATCGGGGGGGAATACGCAGTATTTT
cdr3_aa: CASSLPGSGGNTQYF

clone_size: NA
d_call: NA
j_call: TRBJ2-4
v_call: TRBV14
cdr3_nt: TGTGCCAGCAGTCAAGGTCCAGGGGCGAGGAACATTCAGTACTTC
cdr3_aa: CASSQGPGARNIQYF

clone_size: NA
d_call: NA
j_call: TRBJ2-3
v_call: TRBV19
cdr3_nt: TGTGCCAGTAGTAACAACTTAGCTAAGGATACGCAGTATTTT
cdr3_aa: CASSNNLAKDTQYF

clone_size: few
d_call: NA
j_call: TRBJ1-1
v_call: TRBV29-1
cdr3_nt: TGCAGCGTTCAGCAGCACCGGGACTTGGGAGCTTTCTTT
cdr3_aa: CSVQQHRDLGAFF

clone_size: NA
d_call: NA
j_call: TRBJ1-3
v_call: TRBV12-3/TRBV12-4
cdr3_nt: TGTGCCAGCAGCCGGGACACTAGAGACACCATATATTTT
cdr3_aa: CASSRDTRDTIYF

clone_size: NA
d_call: NA
j_call: TRBJ2-2
v_call: TRBV12-1
cdr3_nt: TGTGCCAGCAGCTTTCTAGCGGTAGATGACTTACGAGGGGAGCTGTTTTTT
cdr3_aa: CASSFLAVDDLRGELFF

clone_size: NA
d_call: NA
j_call: TRBJ1-1
v_call: TRBV7-8
cdr3_nt: TGTGCCAGCAGCCTTGGGTTATTGGAGATAATGAACACTGAAGCTTTCTTT
cdr3_aa: CASSLGLLEIMNTEAFF

clone_size: NA
d_call: TRBD1
j_call: TRBJ1-1
v_call: TRBV5-4
cdr3_nt: TGTGCCAGCAGCCGGACAGGGGGCTACACTGAAGCTTTCTTT
cdr3_aa: CASSRTGGYTEAFF

clone_size: once
d_call: NA
j_call: TRBJ2-2
v_call: TRBV4-1
cdr3_nt: TGCGCCAGCAGCCGCGACAGGAATCTTGTCGCCGGGGAGCTGTTTTTT
cdr3_aa: CASSRDRNLVAGELFF

clone_size: NA
d_call: TRBD1
j_call: TRBJ1-4
v_call: TRBV6-5
cdr3_nt: TGTGCCAGCAGTTTCACCAACAGGGGGGGCATTAAAAAACTGTTTTTT
cdr3_aa: CASSFTNRGGIKKLFF

clone_size: NA
d_call: NA
j_call: TRBJ1-2
v_call: TRBV29-1
cdr3_nt: TGCAGTCATGACACCGACTATGGCTACACCTTC
cdr3_aa: CSHDTDYGYTF

clone_size: NA
d_call: NA
j_call: TRBJ1-2
v_call: TRBV28
cdr3_nt: TGTGCCAGCCTCCGGGGACTCGACTTAATTAACTATGGCTACACCTTC
cdr3_aa: CASLRGLDLINYGYTF

clone_size: NA
d_call: TRBD2
j_call: TRBJ2-3
v_call: TRBV7-3
cdr3_nt: TGTGCCAGCAGCTTAGAGCGGGGGCTTACGCAGTATTTT
cdr3_aa: CASSLERGLTQYF

clone_size: few
d_call: NA
j_call: TRBJ2-1
v_call: TRBV5-6
cdr3_nt: TGTGCCAGCAGCTTGATCGGCGGGACTCAGAATAATGAGCAGTTCTTC
cdr3_aa: CASSLIGGTQNNEQFF

clone_size: NA
d_call: TRBD1
j_call: TRBJ1-6
v_call: TRBV19
cdr3_nt: TGTGCCAGTAACAGGGGGGACAATTCACCCCTCCACTTT
cdr3_aa: CASNRGDNSPLHF

clone_size: NA
d_call: NA
j_call: TRBJ2-1
v_call: TRBV5-6
cdr3_nt: TGTGCCAGCAGACCCCGAAGGGGCAATGAGCAGTTCTTC
cdr3_aa: CASRPRRGNEQFF

clone_size: NA
d_call: NA
j_call: TRBJ1-1
v_call: TRBV3-1/TRBV3-2
cdr3_nt: TGTGCCAGCGGACCGGCGGGGTACACTGAAGCTTTCTTT
cdr3_aa: CASGPAGYTEAFF

clone_size: NA
d_call: TRBD1
j_call: TRBJ1-1
v_call: TRBV28
cdr3_nt: TGTGCCAGCAGGGCAGGGGGGTCCTACACTGAAGCTTTCTTT
cdr3_aa: CASRAGGSYTEAFF

clone_size: NA
d_call: NA
j_call: TRBJ1-6
v_call: TRBV5-4
cdr3_nt: TGTGCCAGCAGCTTGGATGCGGGGAATTCACCCCTCCACTTT
cdr3_aa: CASSLDAGNSPLHF

clone_size: NA
d_call: TRBD1
j_call: TRBJ1-1
v_call: TRBV3-1/TRBV3-2
cdr3_nt: TGTGCCAGCAGCCCCCAGGGGCAGGGGGGTATCAACACTGAAGCTTTCTTT
cdr3_aa: CASSPQGQGGINTEAFF

clone_size: NA
d_call: TRBD2
j_call: TRBJ2-7
v_call: TRBV5-5
cdr3_nt: TGTGCCAGCAGCTTGTTCCTAGCGGGAGGGCCATCTTGGGAGCAGTACTTC
cdr3_aa: CASSLFLAGGPSWEQYF

clone_size: NA
d_call: NA
j_call: TRBJ1-2
v_call: TRBV7-3
cdr3_nt: TGTGCCAGCAGCTTTGGGCCTTCGGGAGGTGGCTACACCTTC
cdr3_aa: CASSFGPSGGGYTF

clone_size: NA
d_call: TRBD1
j_call: TRBJ2-7
v_call: TRBV28
cdr3_nt: TGTGCCAGCAGTCGACAGGGGTCCTACGAGCAGTACTTC
cdr3_aa: CASSRQGSYEQYF

clone_size: NA
d_call: NA
j_call: TRBJ2-1
v_call: TRBV29-1
cdr3_nt: TGCAGCCCGGGGACTGCTGGCAATGAGCAGTTCTTC
cdr3_aa: CSPGTAGNEQFF

clone_size: NA
d_call: TRBD2
j_call: TRBJ2-3
v_call: TRBV10-3
cdr3_nt: TGTGCCATCAGTGATTTCCTAGCGGGGGGAACAAGGGAATCAGATACGCAGTATTTT
cdr3_aa: CAISDFLAGGTRESDTQYF

clone_size: NA
d_call: NA
j_call: TRBJ2-1
v_call: TRBV5-1
cdr3_nt: TGCGCCAGCAGCTTGGCCGGGGAGCAGTTCTTC
cdr3_aa: CASSLAGEQFF

clone_size: NA
d_call: TRBD2
j_call: TRBJ2-7
v_call: TRBV7-6
cdr3_nt: TGTGCCAGCAGCCCAAGCGGGAGGGCTTACGAGCAGTACTTC
cdr3_aa: CASSPSGRAYEQYF

clone_size: NA
d_call: TRBD1
j_call: TRBJ2-7
v_call: TRBV5-1
cdr3_nt: TGCGCCAGCAGCTCCGGGACAGGGTCCGAGCAGTACTTC
cdr3_aa: CASSSGTGSEQYF

clone_size: NA
d_call: TRBD1
j_call: TRBJ2-5
v_call: TRBV6-1
cdr3_nt: TGTGCCAGCAGTGAAATCCTAGGCAGGGGGAAAGAAGAGACCCAGTACTTC
cdr3_aa: CASSEILGRGKEETQYF

clone_size: NA
d_call: TRBD2
j_call: TRBJ2-1
v_call: TRBV6-2/TRBV6-3
cdr3_nt: TGTGCCAGCAGTTACTCTTCTAAGCTGTCTAGCGGAATGTACAATGAGCAGTTCTTC
cdr3_aa: CASSYSSKLSSGMYNEQFF

clone_size: NA
d_call: NA
j_call: TRBJ1-5
v_call: TRBV10-3
cdr3_nt: TGTGCCATCAGTACAGGATGGAATCAGCCCCAGCATTTT
cdr3_aa: CAISTGWNQPQHF

clone_size: NA
d_call: TRBD1
j_call: TRBJ1-6
v_call: TRBV18
cdr3_nt: TGTGCCAGCTCACCGGGACAGGTTAATTCACCCCTCCACTTT
cdr3_aa: CASSPGQVNSPLHF

clone_size: NA
d_call: TRBD1
j_call: TRBJ1-2
v_call: TRBV19
cdr3_nt: TGTGCCAGTACAGACCGGGACAGGGTCCACGGCTACACCTTC
cdr3_aa: CASTDRDRVHGYTF

clone_size: NA
d_call: NA
j_call: TRBJ1-5
v_call: TRBV15
cdr3_nt: TGTGCCACCAGCAGAGATTGGAGTCAGCCCCAGCATTTT
cdr3_aa: CATSRDWSQPQHF

clone_size: once
d_call: TRBD1
j_call: TRBJ1-2
v_call: TRBV2
cdr3_nt: TGTGCCAGCACCCCACAGGGGAATCCAAAGGATGGCTACACCTTC
cdr3_aa: CASTPQGNPKDGYTF

clone_size: NA
d_call: NA
j_call: TRBJ2-3
v_call: TRBV5-1
cdr3_nt: TGCGCCAGCAGCTTGTCAACAGATACGCAGTATTTT
cdr3_aa: CASSLSTDTQYF

clone_size: NA
d_call: TRBD1
j_call: TRBJ2-7
v_call: TRBV20-1
cdr3_nt: TGCAGTGCTAGTCCTTTACCGGGACAGGGGGCTTACGAGCAGTACTTC
cdr3_aa: CSASPLPGQGAYEQYF

clone_size: NA
d_call: TRBD2
j_call: TRBJ2-7
v_call: TRBV4-2
cdr3_nt: TGTGCCAGCAGCCAAGGAGCGGGACTCGCAGACGAGCAGTACTTC
cdr3_aa: CASSQGAGLADEQYF